Shown below are 28 T cell receptor beta chains from a single sample sequenced in a study of T-cell reconstitution after alpha-beta-depleted transplantation in children (dated by TCRdb to 2016 to 2017). Receptors were amplified or captured by PCR. Sequencing was performed on an Illumina HiSeq 2500. TCR library preparation used molecular barcoding, with unique molecular identifiers applied to normalize quantification of the TCRbeta repertoire. Using fastp at Q25 and MiXCR, TCRdb reprocessed the public reads and kept productive beta chains. Records with the same CDR3 protein are collapsed into one entry carrying the most frequent genes and DNA. Across this sample there are about 640,000 distinct CDR3 sequences, with over 15% seen only once. The biggest ten clones account for approximately 1% of the sample. The sequences come from PBMCs from the stem cell graft donor, collected from the stem cell graft. Every receptor here comes from a human donor who donated a stem cell graft to a child with acute myeloid leukemia.

The table lists this clonotype with many counts. The rearrangement links TRBV20-1 to TRBJ1-2; the D is unclear. V lost 5 bases and J 1 base, leaving 11 bases between the germline ends. The CDR3 covers 13 residues. Germline V CDR1 and CDR2: DFQATT, SNEGSKA (reference sequence). This CDR3 is CSAVLGSNYGYTF. The CDR3 DNA reads TGCAGTGCTGTCCTCGGGAGTAACTATGGCTACACCTTC.

This clonotype appeared many times. The chain carries TRBV29-1 and TRBJ2-2; weak D call: TRBD1 (6 bases). Germline V gene lookup returns CDR1 SQVTM and CDR2 ANQGSEA. There are 13 residues in the CDR3. In nucleotides, the CDR3 is TGCACCCGGGCCAGGGGCGACACCGGGGAGCTGTTTTTT. Its protein is CTRARGDTGELFF.

This clonotype was recorded many times. The V and J genes are TRBV12-3 or TRBV12-4 and TRBJ2-3; D unclear. Trimming shortened V by 6 bases and J by 6 bases, and 19 bases separated the two germline ends. CDR3 size: 15 residues. CDR3 nucleotides: TGTGCCAGCAGCTCACCGTCCTCGTCCTTGGATACGCAGTATTTT. It specifies CASSSPSSSLDTQYF.

V gene TRBV7-2 combines with J gene TRBJ2-2, with TRBD2 identical over 7 bases. Germline CDR1 SGHTA, CDR2 FQGNSA. CDR3 size: 16 residues. Trimming removed 6 bases from V and 2 bases from J; junction bases left unmatched: 9. CDR3 sequence reads: CASSPIRGVNTGELFF. The DNA of the CDR3 is TGTGCCAGCAGTCCCATCCGGGGGGTTAACACCGGGGAGCTGTTTTTT.

This chain uses TRBV5-1 with TRBJ2-1, with 14 bases identical to TRBD2. The CDR3 spans 14 residues. V shed 4 bases and J 9 bases; nucleotides not matched to a gene: 3. Looked up from germline, CDR1 is SGHRS and CDR2 is YFSETQ. DNA of the CDR3: TGCGCCAGCAGCACCGGACTAGCGGGGGGTGAGCAGTTCTTC. Protein: CASSTGLAGGEQFF.

This clonotype was counted a few times. The chain links TRBV20-1 to TRBJ2-5; 7 bases agree with TRBD1. Germline trimming cut 6 bases from V and 4 bases from J; bases unmatched to any gene: 11. CDR3 size: 14 residues. Germline lookup yields CDR1 DFQATT and CDR2 SNEGSKA (reference sequence). CDR3 in DNA: TGCAGTGCCAAGATACCGACAGGGCGAGAGACCCAGTACTTC. Translated: CSAKIPTGRETQYF.

The rearrangement uses TRBV10-3 and TRBJ1-2; 8 bases agree with TRBD1. V shed 1 base, J shed 4 bases, and the junction held 8 bases outside the gene matches. This CDR3 contains 16 residues. Germline V gene sequence: CDR1 ENHRY, CDR2 SYGVKD. CDR3 in DNA: TGTGCCATCAGTGAGTACCCGGGACAGGCACGCTATGGCTACACCTTC. Amino acid sequence: CAISEYPGQARYGYTF.

The rearrangement links TRBV7-9 to TRBJ1-2; D is uncertain. Germline V gene lookup returns CDR1 SEHNR and CDR2 FQNEAQ (reference sequence). V shed 4 bases and J shed 5 bases, with 14 bases lying between them. The CDR3 covers 14 residues. This chain's CDR3 is CASSSDTLNYGYTF. The CDR3 DNA reads as TGTGCCAGCAGCTCCGACACCCTCAATTATGGCTACACCTTC.

The rearrangement links TRBV5-1 to TRBJ1-4, with D perhaps matching TRBD1 (5 bases). Germline CDR1 reads SGHRS; CDR2 reads YFSETQ. There are 15 residues in the CDR3. V lost 0 bases to trimming and J lost 10 bases, with 16 bases between them. The CDR3 loop is CASSLEVRAPGKLFF. The DNA of the CDR3 is TGCGCCAGCAGCTTGGAGGTCAGGGCTCCCGGAAAACTGTTTTTT.

The V gene is TRBV12-3 or TRBV12-4, the J gene TRBJ1-5, with D maybe TRBD1 (5 bases). The CDR3 length is 17 residues. Trimming shortened V by 1 base and J by 7 bases, and 20 bases separated the two germline ends. CDR3 amino acids: CASSLEGFSGAGQPQHF. For the CDR3, the DNA is TGTGCCAGCAGTTTAGAGGGCTTTTCCGGGGCCGGGCAGCCCCAGCATTTT.

This clonotype was counted many times. The J gene is TRBJ1-1, the V gene TRBV7-9; D call uncertain. This CDR3 spans 13 amino acids. Deletions cut 3 bases from V and 4 bases from J, with 9 bases between. From germline, CDR1 is SEHNR and CDR2 FQNEAQ (reference sequence). CDR3 protein: CASSLTRITEAFF. CDR3 DNA: TGTGCCAGCAGCTTGACCCGTATCACTGAAGCTTTCTTT.

This chain joins TRBV20-1 and TRBJ2-7; the D gene is possibly TRBD2 (5 bases). This CDR3 has 14 amino acids. Germline CDR1 is DFQATT and CDR2 is SNEGSKA (reference sequence). V was shortened by 3 bases and J by 3 bases, with 15 bases between the two germline ends. The CDR3: CSASVPGRSYEQYF. CDR3 in DNA: TGCAGTGCTAGTGTTCCGGGGAGAAGCTACGAGCAGTACTTC.

This clonotype has more than one count but fewer than ten. The chain links TRBV7-2 to TRBJ2-3; 9 bases align to TRBD1. The CDR3 has 16 amino acids. The junction had 10 bases not matched to a gene; V was cut back by 5 bases and J by 4 bases. The V gene's germline CDR1 is SGHTA and CDR2 FQGNSA. DNA for the CDR3: TGTGCCAGCAGCAGACCCGGGACAGGGCTCCCAGATACGCAGTATTTT. It translates to CASSRPGTGLPDTQYF.

This clonotype appeared many times. This chain joins TRBV7-2 and TRBJ1-2; tentatively, D is TRBD1 (5 bases). In germline, CDR1 is SGHTA, CDR2 FQGNSA. This CDR3 is built from 13 residues. V gave up 2 bases and J gave up 4 bases, with 8 bases separating them. Here the CDR3 DNA reads TGTGCCAGCAGCTTAATGCAGGGCTATGGCTACACCTTC. Its translation: CASSLMQGYGYTF.

This clonotype was picked up many times. The chain couples TRBV6-2 or TRBV6-3 to TRBJ2-2; D could derive from TRBD1 or TRBD2 (5 bases each). From germline, CDR1 is MNHEY and CDR2 SVGEGT. This CDR3 is 13 amino acids long. V dropped 4 bases and J dropped 7 bases, with 10 bases sitting between them. The CDR3 reads CASSSRDGGELFF. CDR3 bases: TGTGCCAGCAGTTCGAGGGACGGCGGGGAGCTGTTTTTT.

This sequence joins TRBV7-9 and TRBJ1-4; no definite D call. From germline, CDR1 is SEHNR and CDR2 FQNEAQ (reference sequence). The CDR3 sequence is 14 residues long. Between the trimmed V and J ends, which lost 4 bases and 8 bases, there was a span of 14 bases. CDR3 bases: TGTGCCAGCAGCTCAGGCCAGGATCAGGAAAAACTGTTTTTT. This translates into CASSSGQDQEKLFF. The complete variable domain, with remaining parts taken from reference TRBV7-9 and TRBJ1-4, reads DTGVSQNPRHKITKRGQNVTFRCDPISEHNRLYWYRQTLGQGPEFLTYFQNEAQLEKSRLLSDRFSAERPKGSFSTLEIQRTEQGDSAMYLCASSSGQDQEKLFFGSGTQLSVL.

In this sample, this clonotype turned up many times. The rearrangement links TRBV5-6 to TRBJ2-5; 7 positions agree with TRBD1. With V trimmed by 4 bases and J by 2 bases, 8 bases remained unmatched. This CDR3 spans 15 amino acids. The V gene's germline CDR1 is SGHDT and CDR2 YYEEEE. The CDR3 reads CASSQRPGQQETQYF. CDR3 DNA sequence: TGTGCCAGCAGCCAGAGACCGGGACAGCAAGAGACCCAGTACTTC. Supplemented by reference TRBV5-6 and TRBJ2-5, the full variable domain reads DAGVTQSPTHLIKTRGQQVTLRCSPKSGHDTVSWYQQALGQGPQFIFQYYEEEERQRGNFPDRFSGHQFPNYSSELNVNALLLGDSALYLCASSQRPGQQETQYFGPGTRLLVL.

The chain combines TRBV7-8 with TRBJ2-1; TRBD2 agrees at 8 bases. V dropped 2 bases and J dropped 7; count of bases not matched to a gene: 13. CDR1 and CDR2 from the germline V gene are SGHVS and FQNEAQ. This CDR3 is 17 amino acids long. The CDR3 reads CASSLKSAGAHENEQFF. The CDR3 region has the DNA TGTGCCAGCAGCTTAAAGTCAGCGGGGGCCCACGAAAATGAGCAGTTCTTC.

J is TRBJ2-1 and V is TRBV12-3 or TRBV12-4; 15 bases fit TRBD2. The V segment lost 9 bases and the J segment 4 bases; nucleotides outside the gene matches: 10. This CDR3 region has 17 residues. CDR3 in amino acids: CASSGTSGGPGYNEQFF. The DNA for the CDR3 is TGTGCCAGTTCCGGGACTAGCGGGGGGCCGGGGTACAATGAGCAGTTCTTC.

This clonotype was counted ten times or more. DNA for the CDR3: TGCAGTGCTCCGACAGGGCCCGAGACCCAGTACTTC. Protein: CSAPTGPETQYF. The chain carries TRBV20-1 and TRBJ2-5, with 7 positions matching TRBD1. The V and J ends lost 5 bases and 5 bases, in that order; junction bases with no gene match: 5. This CDR3 comprises 12 residues. Germline V gene sequence: CDR1 DFQATT, CDR2 SNEGSKA (reference sequence).

The chain couples TRBV5-1 to TRBJ1-1, with D uncertain. Germline assignment: CDR1 SGHRS and CDR2 YFSETQ. CDR3 length: 15 residues. V was pared by 1 base and J by 2 bases, with 12 bases between. CDR3 in DNA: TGCGCCAGCAGCTTGAGGGCAGAAAGCAACACTGAAGCTTTCTTT. Translated, it gives CASSLRAESNTEAFF.

The J gene is TRBJ2-5, the V gene TRBV7-9; D may be TRBD2 (6 bases). The CDR3 runs 16 residues. Germline V lookup: CDR1 SEHNR, CDR2 FQNEAQ (reference sequence). The V end was cut by 3 bases, the J end by 4 bases, with 18 bases between. The CDR3 sequence: CASSLPGRKERETQYF. The DNA of the CDR3 is TGTGCCAGCAGCTTGCCAGGGAGGAAGGAGCGAGAGACCCAGTACTTC.

This chain connects TRBV4-2 to TRBJ1-5; D is possibly TRBD1 (6 bases). Germline V gene lookup returns CDR1 LGHNA and CDR2 YNFKEQ. Trimming removed 1 base from V and 6 bases from J, with 13 bases in between. The CDR3 runs to 15 residues. The CDR3 reads CASSQGAGEGQPQHF. CDR3 sequence (DNA): TGTGCCAGCAGCCAAGGTGCAGGGGAGGGTCAGCCCCAGCATTTT.

This clonotype was seen once. The chain carries TRBV4-1 and TRBJ2-5; D perhaps matches TRBD2 (5 bases). This CDR3 is built from 15 residues. V lost 0 bases and J lost 3, with 11 bases in between. The germline CDR1 and CDR2 sequences are MGHRA and YSYEKL. The CDR3 nucleotides read TGCGCCAGCAGCCAAGAGGAGGCCCTTAAAGAGACCCAGTACTTC. It specifies CASSQEEALKETQYF.

The sample holds a few counts of this clonotype. This chain connects TRBV4-2 to TRBJ1-4; a weak D match, TRBD1 (6 bases). The CDR3 consists of 16 residues. Germline-derived CDR1 and CDR2 are LGHNA and YNFKEQ. The V end lost 1 base, the J end lost 6 bases, and 15 bases lay between the germline ends. CDR3 sequence (DNA): TGTGCCAGCAGCCAAGCCCCGGGCAGGGGAGATGAAAAACTGTTTTTT. Translation gives CASSQAPGRGDEKLFF.

The chain uses TRBV29-1 and TRBJ2-1; TRBD2 agrees at 10 bases. CDR1 and CDR2 from the germline V gene are SQVTM and ANQGSEA. The CDR3 covers 16 residues. Losses at the gene ends were 0 bases for V and 0 bases for J; bases not matched to a gene: 2. The DNA for the CDR3 is TGCAGCGTTGAAGACCCTAGCGGGAGCTCCTACAATGAGCAGTTCTTC. Its protein product is CSVEDPSGSSYNEQFF.

This clonotype was observed at least ten times. The chain combines TRBV20-1 with TRBJ2-7; 10 bases fit TRBD1. The CDR3 runs to 15 residues. V lost 0 bases to trimming and J lost 5 bases; unmatched junction nucleotides: 7. The germline CDR1 and CDR2 sequences are DFQATT and SNEGSKA (reference sequence). The CDR3 loop is CSARDTGQGIHEQYF. The DNA of the CDR3 is TGCAGTGCTAGAGACACGGGACAGGGGATCCACGAGCAGTACTTC.

This clonotype was observed at least ten times. The chain links TRBV6-2 or TRBV6-3 to TRBJ2-1; 13 bases match TRBD2. There are 17 residues in the CDR3. Germline assignment: CDR1 MNHEY and CDR2 SVGEGT. Unmatched junction bases numbered 9, after V lost 6 bases and J lost 4 bases. CDR3 residues: CASSPGTSGVRYNEQFF. The DNA for the CDR3 is TGTGCCAGCAGCCCCGGGACTAGCGGGGTGCGGTACAATGAGCAGTTCTTC.